These T cell receptor beta chains were read from a single sample in a study of blood T cells in healthy people across ages. TCRdb re-called the 5' RACE reads through MiXCR, storing one row per CDR3 protein. Counted here are around 1,500,000 distinct CDR3 sequences, 28% occurring once; the ten biggest clones make up about 7.7%. The specimen was blood. The receptor set was obtained from a woman aged 25 to 39 in good health. The CDR3 runs from the conserved cysteine through the conserved F or W. The order of the fields is V gene, J gene, clone size, D gene, CDR3 DNA, CDR3 protein. A D gene is named only where the DNA matches it firmly. Size is stated for part of the rows, as once, few or many counts, or as a class when the clone is expanded.

TRBV4-1	TRBJ1-1	many	NA	TGCGCCAGCAGGGGAGAGGTCACGGCTTTCTTT	CASRGEVTAFF
TRBV25-1	TRBJ1-6	many	NA	TGTGCCAGCAAGTTGGGACACTATAATTCACCCCTCCACTTT	CASKLGHYNSPLHF
TRBV15	TRBJ2-6	many	NA	TGTGCCACCAGCTCCGGGGCGCGAGGGGCCAACGTCCTGACTTTC	CATSSGARGANVLTF
TRBV7-9	TRBJ1-2	few	TRBD1	TGTGCCAGCAGCCAGAACAGGGGATACGGCTACACCTTC	CASSQNRGYGYTF
TRBV27	TRBJ2-7	NA	NA	TGTGCCAGCGCCCTAGGGAACGAGCAGTACTTC	CASALGNEQYF
TRBV7-9	TRBJ2-7	many	NA	TGTGCCAGCGGGGTCGAGGCCTACGAGCAGTACTTC	CASGVEAYEQYF
TRBV4-1	TRBJ2-7	many	NA	TGCGCCAGCAGCCAATCATACCCCAACTCCTACGAGCAGTACTTC	CASSQSYPNSYEQYF
TRBV10-3	TRBJ2-2	few	TRBD1	TGTGCCATCAGTGACCGGACAGGGGCCGGGGAGCTGTTTTTT	CAISDRTGAGELFF
TRBV20-1	TRBJ1-5	NA	NA	TGCAGTGCTAGAGGAGGCGGGGGAACACTTCAGCCCCAGCATTTT	CSARGGGGTLQPQHF
TRBV7-2	TRBJ2-5	few	NA	TGTGCCAGCAGATCATCCGGGGCCCAAGAGACCCAGTACTTC	CASRSSGAQETQYF
TRBV7-3	TRBJ2-5	NA	NA	TGTGCCAGCAGCTTAACCGGGACAACGAATCGGGAGACCCAGTACTTC	CASSLTGTTNRETQYF
TRBV10-1	TRBJ1-1	NA	TRBD1	TGCGCCAGCAGTGAAGGGACAGGGGCACTAGAAGCTTTCTTT	CASSEGTGALEAFF
TRBV12-3/TRBV12-4	TRBJ2-5	NA	NA	TGTGCCAGCAGTTCCTTCGAGACCCAGTACTTC	CASSSFETQYF
TRBV6-1	TRBJ2-1	NA	TRBD1	TGTGCCAGCAAAGACCGGGACAGGGCTTACAATGAGCAGTTCTTC	CASKDRDRAYNEQFF
TRBV10-3	TRBJ2-7	many	NA	TGTGCCATCCGAGGGGGGGGAATGGCCTACGAGCAGTACTTC	CAIRGGGMAYEQYF
TRBV29-1	TRBJ2-1	NA	TRBD2	TGCGGCGGGGGGAGATTGAGGGAGGGTCCCTACAATGAGCAGTTCTTC	CGGGRLREGPYNEQFF
TRBV7-2	TRBJ2-7	NA	NA	TGTGCCAGCAGCTTAGAGCTGGGGGTGGTCGAGCAGTACTTC	CASSLELGVVEQYF
TRBV12-3/TRBV12-4	TRBJ1-4	NA	TRBD1	TGTGCCAGCAGGCCTCGACAGGGGCAGAATGAAAAACTGTTTTTT	CASRPRQGQNEKLFF
TRBV15	TRBJ2-1	few	NA	TGTGCCACCAGCAGAGAAGGCAGAGACGTGGAGCAGTTCTTC	CATSREGRDVEQFF
TRBV4-3	TRBJ2-2	few	NA	TGCGCCAGCAGCCAAGATGAAGGATCCGGGGAGCTGTTTTTT	CASSQDEGSGELFF
TRBV7-6	TRBJ2-5	many	TRBD1	TGTGCCAGCAGCTTAGTTGGGACAGCAGGGTCGGAGACCCAGTACTTC	CASSLVGTAGSETQYF
TRBV3-1	TRBJ2-1	NA	NA	TGTGCCAGCAGCCAAGTCGACAATGAGCAGTTCTTC	CASSQVDNEQFF
TRBV7-3	TRBJ2-1	NA	TRBD1	TGTGCCAGCAGCGTCAAAGCCGGGACAGGGGCCAATGAGCAGTTCTTC	CASSVKAGTGANEQFF
TRBV5-1	TRBJ1-6	once	NA	TGCGCCAGACTACAAATTGCCTATAATTCACCCCCCCACTTT	CARLQIAYNSPPHF
TRBV4-3	TRBJ2-5	NA	NA	TGCGCCAGCAGCCAAGATCGAGCGGGCGGTCAAGAGACCCAGTACTTC	CASSQDRAGGQETQYF
TRBV20-1	TRBJ2-7	many	NA	TGCAGTGCTGGGGACTGGGCCTTGTCCTACGAGCAGTACTTC	CSAGDWALSYEQYF
TRBV7-6	TRBJ2-7	many	TRBD2	TGTGCCAGCAAGCCGAGTCGGGGGGGCTACGAGCAGTACTTC	CASKPSRGGYEQYF
TRBV3-1	TRBJ1-2	NA	NA	TGTACCAGCAGCCAGGGGACATCACTAGCCGGCTACACCTTC	CTSSQGTSLAGYTF
TRBV6-5	TRBJ2-2	NA	TRBD1	TGTGCCAGCAGTTACCGACAGGGAAGCACCGGGGAGCTGTTTTTT	CASSYRQGSTGELFF
TRBV6-6	TRBJ1-6	few	NA	TGTGCCAGCACCGAAGACAGGCCCAATTCACCCCTCCACTTT	CASTEDRPNSPLHF
TRBV28	TRBJ1-6	many	TRBD1	TGTGCCAGCAGTGCCCGGACAGGGGCGCGCTCACCCCTCCACTTT	CASSARTGARSPLHF
TRBV24-1	TRBJ2-7	NA	NA	TGTGCCACCAGTGATATCTACACTAACGAGCAGTACTTC	CATSDIYTNEQYF
TRBV29-1	TRBJ1-1	NA	NA	TGCAGCGTTGTGGGACTTATCCTTAGCGCTGAAGCTTTCTTT	CSVVGLILSAEAFF
TRBV5-1	TRBJ1-1	NA	NA	TGCGCCAGCAGCGGAGGGACGGCGAAAACTGAAGCTTTCTTT	CASSGGTAKTEAFF
TRBV6-6	TRBJ1-1	NA	NA	TGTGTCAGCAGCCCGACAGCAATGAACACTGAAGCTTTCTTT	CVSSPTAMNTEAFF
TRBV5-4	TRBJ2-7	many	NA	TGTGCCAGCAGCGCCAGGACAGCTTACGAGCAGTACTTC	CASSARTAYEQYF
TRBV6-5	TRBJ1-2	once	NA	TGTGCCAGCAGTTACTCGTTTGCGGCCTCCTATGGCTACACCTTC	CASSYSFAASYGYTF
TRBV15	TRBJ1-3	NA	NA	TGTGCCACCAGTCGACCAGGCTTTGGAAACACCATATATTTT	CATSRPGFGNTIYF
TRBV20-1	TRBJ2-1	many	TRBD2	TGCAGTGCTTGGCCGGGACTACAAGTCTATGAGCAGTTCTTC	CSAWPGLQVYEQFF
TRBV6-6	TRBJ1-5	NA	NA	TGTGCCAGCAGATTAAGGGGACAACTTAATCAGCCCCAGCATTTT	CASRLRGQLNQPQHF
TRBV13	TRBJ2-1	NA	NA	TGTGCCAGCAGGCCAGGGTCCCGGAATGAGCAGTTCTTC	CASRPGSRNEQFF
TRBV20-1	TRBJ2-7	NA	TRBD1	TGCAGTGCTAGAGTCTCAGGGGGAAGCTCCTACGAGCAGTACTTC	CSARVSGGSSYEQYF
TRBV5-1	TRBJ2-7	NA	NA	TGCGCCAGCAGCTCGTTTAGCTTGGGTAACGAGCAGTACTTC	CASSSFSLGNEQYF
TRBV29-1	TRBJ2-3	NA	TRBD2	TGCAGCGTTGGCGGGAGGGCCAGGGATACGCAGTATTTT	CSVGGRARDTQYF
TRBV10-2	TRBJ2-2	NA	TRBD1	TGCGCCAGCCAGGAGGACAGGGTCACCGGGGAGCTGTTTTTT	CASQEDRVTGELFF
TRBV5-4	TRBJ2-7	many	NA	TGTGCCAGCAGCCACAACAGGGTCCCCTACGAGCAGTACTTC	CASSHNRVPYEQYF
TRBV3-1	TRBJ1-6	few	NA	TGTGCCAGCAGCCAACTAAGGGATAATTCACCCCTCCACTTT	CASSQLRDNSPLHF
TRBV20-1	TRBJ1-4	NA	NA	TGCAGTGCTCCGCTACAGAACGAAAAACTGTTTTTT	CSAPLQNEKLFF
TRBV10-3	TRBJ2-7	many	TRBD1	TGTGCCATCAGTGGACAGGGGGCCATCCAATCATACGAGCAGTACTTC	CAISGQGAIQSYEQYF
TRBV5-1	TRBJ2-5	NA	NA	TGCGCCAGCAGCTCGGGATTTAGGGACGGAAAAGAGACCCAGTACTTC	CASSSGFRDGKETQYF
TRBV9	TRBJ2-1	NA	NA	TGTGCCAGCAGCTCCGGACTGGCTCAAGAGACCCAGTTCTTC	CASSSGLAQETQFF
TRBV3-1	TRBJ1-2	few	NA	TGTGCCAGCAGCCAAGAGGGGGCGCGAGGCTACACCTTC	CASSQEGARGYTF
TRBV30	TRBJ1-2	NA	NA	TGTGCGGTACAGGATAACTATGGCTACACCTTC	CAVQDNYGYTF
TRBV7-9	TRBJ2-3	NA	NA	TGTGCCAGCAGCCCAAATCCACTGGGGGATACGCAGTATTTT	CASSPNPLGDTQYF
TRBV7-2	TRBJ1-6	few	TRBD1	TGTGCCAGCAGCTTAGAGACAGGGGTTAATTCACCCCTCCACTTT	CASSLETGVNSPLHF
TRBV5-1	TRBJ2-1	few	NA	TGCGCCAGCAGCTTGGCCGGGACTTTCAATGAGCGGTTCTTC	CASSLAGTFNERFF
TRBV5-1	TRBJ2-6	NA	NA	TGCGCCAGCAGCGTACAAGTGGTTGGGGCCAACGTCCTGACTTTC	CASSVQVVGANVLTF
TRBV3-1	TRBJ2-1	few	NA	TGTGCCAGCACCGCCAGCGTAGCAATCTCCTACAATGAGCAGTTCTTC	CASTASVAISYNEQFF
TRBV7-2	TRBJ2-5	many	TRBD2	TGTGCCAGCAGACGAAGCGGGACTAGACTCGGGGAGACCCAGTACTTC	CASRRSGTRLGETQYF
TRBV5-6	TRBJ1-2	few	TRBD1	TGTGCCAGCAGCTCCTGGACAGGGGGCCGGGACTATGGCTACACCTTC	CASSSWTGGRDYGYTF